The 25 T cell receptor beta chains below come from one sample, sequenced in a study of T cell responses to AZD1222 COVID-19 vaccine. The table came from immunoSEQ multiplex PCR; TCRdb's copy has only in-frame clones and leaves some out. The sample has 140,000 to 150,000 clones; around nine tenths are singletons. Sample: peripheral blood, taken on day 0 of AZD1222 vaccination. The origin of the receptors is an adult in good health.

The chain combines TRBV30 with TRBJ1-4; 7 bases align to TRBD1. CDR1 and CDR2 from the germline V gene are GTSNPN and SVGIG (reference sequence). Trimming cost V 5 bases and J 4 bases; bases outside gene matches: 7. This CDR3 has 14 residues. CDR3 nucleotides: TGTGCCTGGTTTCGCAGGGGGATTAATGAAAAACTGTTTTTT. It codes for CAWFRRGINEKLFF. The full variable domain, with the rest looked up from reference TRBV30 and TRBJ1-4, is SQTIHQWPATLVQPVGSPLSLECTVEGTSNPNLYWYRQAAGRGLQLLFYSVGIGQISSEVPQNLSASRPQDRQFILSSKKLLLSDSGFYLCAWFRRGINEKLFFGSGTQLSVL.

The chain has TRBV12-5 and TRBJ1-4; the D gene is possibly TRBD1 (6 bases). Per germline, CDR1 LGHNT and CDR2 FRNRAP. The CDR3 has 14 amino acids. V was cut by 1 base and J by 3 bases, with 6 bases left in between. Here the CDR3 reads CASGLGTANEKLFF. CDR3 in DNA: TGTGCTAGTGGTTTGGGGACAGCTAATGAAAAACTGTTTTTT.

This clone was counted only a few times. The chain links TRBV27 to TRBJ2-1; D call uncertain. The V and J ends lost 6 bases and 0 bases respectively, with 18 bases between them. The CDR3 has 17 amino acids. Germline V gene sequence: CDR1 MNHEY, CDR2 SMNVEV (reference sequence). CDR3 in DNA: TGTGCCAGCAGCCGTGGTCTCCTGCAGGCCTCCTACAATGAGCAGTTCTTC. Encoded protein: CASSRGLLQASYNEQFF.

The chain joins TRBV9 to TRBJ2-2; 11 nucleotides line up with TRBD2. Trimming cost V 2 bases and J 3 bases; bases outside gene matches: 3. Germline lookup yields CDR1 SGDLS and CDR2 YYNGEE. The CDR3 runs to 16 residues. The CDR3 reads CASSVRTSGHTGELFF. The CDR3 nucleotides read TGTGCCAGCAGCGTCCGGACTAGCGGGCACACCGGGGAGCTGTTTTTT.

The chain joins TRBV20-1 to TRBJ2-5; a weak D match, TRBD2 (5 bases). CDR1 is DFQATT and CDR2 is SNEGSKA in the germline V gene (reference sequence). The length of the CDR3 is 11 residues. V was clipped by 5 bases and J by 5 bases, with 9 bases between them. CDR3 sequence reads: CSASSGETQYF. Written as DNA, the CDR3 is TGCAGTGCTTCTTCGGGGGAGACCCAGTACTTC.

This clone was detected once. V usage is TRBV12-5 and J usage is TRBJ2-2; D gene uncertain. Trimming shortened V by 0 bases and J by 6 bases, and 8 bases separated the two germline ends. CDR1 is LGHNT and CDR2 is FRNRAP in the germline V gene. CDR3 length equals 14 residues. CDR3 protein: CASGLVFESGELFF. The CDR3 DNA sequence: TGTGCTAGTGGTTTGGTTTTCGAGTCCGGGGAGCTGTTTTTT.

The CDR3 DNA is TGTGCCAGCAGTTTAACTTGGCTAGCGGGGCAACCTGAGCAGTTCTTC. Protein: CASSLTWLAGQPEQFF. The chain has TRBV27 and TRBJ2-1; 9 bases match TRBD2. Per germline, CDR1 MNHEY and CDR2 SMNVEV (reference sequence). The CDR3 loop spans 16 amino acids. The V segment lost 2 bases and the J segment 9 bases; nucleotides outside the gene matches: 11.

The rearrangement uses TRBV19 and TRBJ2-5, with TRBD2 identical over 14 bases. The CDR3 is 20 residues long. Germline V CDR1 and CDR2: LNHDA, SQIVND (reference sequence). After removal of 5 bases from V and 7 bases from J, the junction contained 21 bases not matched to a gene. The CDR3 bases are TGTGCCAGTAGTGCCAACCGACTAGCGGGGGGGCCGGAGTCTTTTGGGACCCAGTACTTC. This encodes CASSANRLAGGPESFGTQYF.

The rearrangement uses TRBV4-3 and TRBJ2-7; 7 positions agree with TRBD2. J gave up 7 bases and V 3 bases, and 12 bases lay outside the gene matches. CDR1 and CDR2 (germline): LGHNA, YSLEER. The CDR3 totals 15 residues. The CDR3 sequence is CASSQLSGVVGEQYF. For the CDR3, the DNA is TGCGCCAGCAGCCAGCTGAGCGGGGTAGTAGGGGAGCAGTACTTC.

V and J are TRBV7-2 and TRBJ1-1; 7 bases line up with TRBD1. The length of the CDR3 is 15 residues. Trimming at V came to 3 bases and at J to 1 base, leaving 5 bases not matched to a gene. CDR1 SGHTA and CDR2 FQGNSA come from the germline V gene. DNA of the CDR3: TGTGCCAGCAGCTTCGGGACAGCCTCGAACACTGAAGCTTTCTTT. Translation: CASSFGTASNTEAFF.

The V call is TRBV12-3 or TRBV12-4, the J call TRBJ2-3; D ambiguous. The CDR3 runs to 13 residues. The ends were cut back, 5 bases at V and 7 bases at J, with 13 bases in the middle. The CDR3 DNA reads TGTGCCAGCAGTGAAGGATGGGTGCATACGCAGTATTTT. This codes for CASSEGWVHTQYF.

This clone was counted only a few times. The V call is TRBV18, the J call TRBJ1-5; 11 nucleotides match TRBD1. This CDR3 spans 17 amino acids. With 2 bases clipped from V and 3 bases from J, the junction kept 6 bases outside the gene matches. The germline gives CDR1 KGHSH, CDR2 LQKENI. The DNA of the CDR3 is TGTGCCAGCTCACCAAAGGGACAGGGGGGTTACAATCAGCCCCAGCATTTT. Amino acid sequence: CASSPKGQGGYNQPQHF.

The chain links TRBV27 to TRBJ2-1; 15 bases fit TRBD2. Unmatched junction bases numbered 12, after V lost 4 bases and J lost 8 bases. Germline CDR1 and CDR2: MNHEY and SMNVEV (reference sequence). This CDR3 spans 18 amino acids. This CDR3 reads CASSSSGLAGGPIDEQFF. The CDR3 coding sequence is TGTGCCAGCAGTTCCTCCGGACTAGCGGGGGGGCCGATAGATGAGCAGTTCTTC.

The chain carries TRBV27 and TRBJ2-2; D may be TRBD2 (6 bases). The CDR3 loop spans 12 amino acids. V lost 10 bases to trimming and J lost 4 bases, with 10 bases between them. CDR1 MNHEY and CDR2 SMNVEV come from the germline V gene (reference sequence). The CDR3 sequence is CAIRRATGELFF. Here the CDR3 DNA reads TGTGCCATCAGGAGGGCCACCGGGGAGCTGTTTTTT.

The table lists this clone with a few counts. The chain carries TRBV5-6 and TRBJ1-1, with no clear D. The CDR3 sequence is 12 residues long. Germline V gene lookup returns CDR1 SGHDT and CDR2 YYEEEE. The V gene lost 6 bases and the J gene lost 8 bases, with 14 bases spanning the gap. The CDR3 DNA sequence: TGTGCCAGCACCAGGACTAGCAGAGAAGCTTTCTTT. This translates into CASTRTSREAFF.

This clone was seen a few times. V usage is TRBV5-4 and J usage is TRBJ2-3; 13 nucleotides agree with TRBD2. Germline V gives CDR1 SGHNT, CDR2 YYREEE (reference sequence). The V and J ends lost 4 bases and 4 bases, in that order; junction bases with no gene match: 6. The CDR3 runs to 16 residues. In nucleotides, the CDR3 is TGTGCCAGCAGCCATGCTGGACTAGCGGGAGCAGATACGCAGTATTTT. Protein: CASSHAGLAGADTQYF.

Only one count was recorded for this clone. V and J are TRBV6-6 and TRBJ1-5, with D hard to call. Trimming stripped 5 bases from V and 2 bases from J, with 7 bases between. Per the germline V gene, CDR1 is MNHNY and CDR2 is SVGAGI (reference sequence). The CDR3 extends over 13 amino acids. The CDR3 DNA sequence: TGTGCCAGCAGTGGGCCCGGCAATCAGCCCCAGCATTTT. It is translated as CASSGPGNQPQHF.

The chain recombines TRBV14 with TRBJ1-6, with D possibly TRBD1 on 5 matching bases. The length of the CDR3 is 18 residues. Germline CDR1 and CDR2: SGHDN and FVKESK. V was trimmed by 3 bases and J by 7 bases, leaving 22 bases between them. CDR3: CASSHYSGTALGNSPLHF. As DNA, the CDR3 is TGTGCCAGCAGCCACTACTCCGGGACCGCTCTGGGAAATTCACCCCTCCACTTT.

The rearrangement joins TRBV6-5 to TRBJ1-5, with D unresolved. Germline V gives CDR1 MNHEY, CDR2 SVGAGI. The CDR3 runs 15 residues. Trimming stripped 0 bases from V and 3 bases from J, with 9 bases between. The CDR3 region is CASSYSGNSNQPQHF. The CDR3 nucleotides are TGTGCCAGCAGTTACTCAGGGAACTCCAATCAGCCCCAGCATTTT.

This chain connects TRBV20-1 to TRBJ2-5; D ambiguous. CDR3 size: 11 residues. The germline CDR1 and CDR2 sequences are DFQATT and SNEGSKA (reference sequence). The V end lost 1 base, the J end lost 6 bases, and 6 bases lay between the germline ends. The CDR3 DNA reads TGCAGTGCTAGAGTTCCCCAGACCCAGTACTTC. It yields the protein CSARVPQTQYF.

V is TRBV27 and J is TRBJ1-2, with D possibly being TRBD1 (6 bases). CDR3 length equals 15 residues. Germline values: CDR1 MNHEY, CDR2 SMNVEV (reference sequence). Deletions cut 2 bases from V and 5 bases from J, with 15 bases between. CDR3 DNA: TGTGCCAGCAGTTTAGGCGGGACACCGAGGTATGGCTACACCTTC. This sequence encodes CASSLGGTPRYGYTF.

The chain combines TRBV11-2 with TRBJ1-1, with D maybe TRBD1 (5 bases). This CDR3 spans 15 amino acids. Germline V lookup: CDR1 SGHAT, CDR2 FQNNGV. Between the trimmed V and J ends, which lost 3 bases and 1 base, there was a span of 12 bases. The CDR3 bases are TGTGCCAGCAGCTTTCCGGGGGATGGGAACACTGAAGCTTTCTTT. This gives the protein CASSFPGDGNTEAFF.

This clone was detected once. This chain connects TRBV19 to TRBJ2-2; TRBD1 agrees at 7 bases. The germline V gene encodes CDR1 LNHDA and CDR2 SQIVND (reference sequence). The CDR3 is made up of 14 amino acids. V shed 4 bases and J 3 bases; nucleotides not matched to a gene: 2. The CDR3 region is CASSTTGDTGELFF. The CDR3 DNA reads as TGTGCCAGTAGTACTACAGGGGACACCGGGGAGCTGTTTTTT.

The chain combines TRBV6-2 or TRBV6-3 with TRBJ1-5; D uncertain. The CDR3 contains 15 residues. Looked up from germline, CDR1 is MNHEY and CDR2 is SVGEGT. Trimming removed 2 bases at V and 0 bases at J, with 8 bases between. The CDR3, as DNA: TGTGCCAGCAGTTACCTGGCCAATAGCAATCAGCCCCAGCATTTT. As protein: CASSYLANSNQPQHF.

Concerning this clone: In the same sample, other DNA sequences code for this CDR3. The chain has TRBV9 and TRBJ2-2; D not certain. This CDR3 has 14 residues. Trimming left V 0 bases short and J 5 bases short, with 8 bases between. Germline loops: CDR1 SGDLS, CDR2 YYNGEE. In nucleotides, the CDR3 is TGTGCCAGCAGCGTAGGGGGTGGGACCGGGGAGCTGTTTTTT. Translation: CASSVGGGTGELFF.